The present TCR beta chain was sequenced within a study of blood T cell repertoires in COVID-19. Whole-study context: The United States, Italy and Spain supplied acute and convalescent COVID-19 samples. T cells, B-cell-depleted T cells, or PBMCs supplied cDNA or gDNA.

Those enrolled in Seattle joined during active infection and were followed longitudinally afterward. As processed by the authors: Researchers report that nucleated cell counts were estimated from reference gene primer amplification. TCRdb keeps only in-frame clones here, not all; method: immunoSEQ multiplex PCR. D and trimming were read from the DNA, whereas the V and J calls and clone size are those reported in that table. The sample records 140,000 to 150,000 clones, about 87% being singletons. This clone came up once. V was trimmed by 10 bases and J by 0 bases, leaving 21 bases between them. Germline-derived CDR1 and CDR2 are MGHDK and SYGVNS. CDR3 length: 16 residues.

V usage is TRBV25-1 and J usage is TRBJ1-1, with D unclear. The source of this sequence is a human donor with COVID-19, enrolled during active disease. The donor label of this sample is uncertain. Sample: peripheral blood. CDR3 DNA: TGTGCCACCAAGACTGGAGGCCCCTTCATGAACACTGAAGCTTTCTTT. This translates into CATKTGGPFMNTEAFF.